This passage covers 21 T cell receptor beta chains from one sample sequenced in a study of OX40 agonist ivuxolimab in advanced cancers. TCRdb's table, derived via immunoSEQ multiplex PCR, lists solely in-frame clones and lacks some. This table holds some 10,000 clones, 80% to 90% found once. The sample consisted of CD4+ or CD8+ T cells sorted from blood, taken in a trial of the OX40 agonist ivuxolimab. Every receptor here comes from an adult with an advanced solid tumor such as melanoma, head and neck, liver or kidney cancer.

The chain employs TRBV5-4 and TRBJ2-7; unclear D gene. The length of the CDR3 is 12 residues. The germline V gene encodes CDR1 SGHNT and CDR2 YYREEE (reference sequence). Trimming shortened V by 0 bases and J by 6 bases, and 7 bases separated the two germline ends. The DNA for the CDR3 is TGTGCCAGCAGCTTGGGGGGTCCCGAGCAGTACTTC. Translating it yields CASSLGGPEQYF.

The chain links TRBV6-5 to TRBJ1-2; no firm D call. The CDR3 is 15 amino acids. The germline CDR1 and CDR2 sequences are MNHEY and SVGAGI. The V end was cut by 7 bases, the J end by 6 bases, with 21 bases between. DNA for the CDR3: TGTGCCAGCACCTACGGGCAGGAGGGAGTGGATGGCTACACCTTC. This sequence encodes CASTYGQEGVDGYTF.

This clone was picked up one time. The genes are TRBV7-9 and TRBJ2-5; maybe TRBD1 (5 bases). Germline CDR1 and CDR2: SEHNR and FQNEAQ (reference sequence). V was shortened by 3 bases and J by 1 base, with 21 bases between the two germline ends. This CDR3 is 18 amino acids long. CDR3 in amino acids: CASSFSLTDQGFQETQYF. In nucleotides, the CDR3 is TGTGCCAGCAGCTTCTCCCTAACGGACCAGGGCTTCCAAGAGACCCAGTACTTC.

In nucleotides, the CDR3 is TGTGCCAGCAGCTTAAGGCGGGTCGAAGAAGAGACCCAGTACTTC. This codes for CASSLRRVEEETQYF. The chain is built from TRBV13 and TRBJ2-5; D is perhaps TRBD2 (5 bases). CDR1 PRHDT and CDR2 FYEKMQ come from the germline V gene (reference sequence). The CDR3 has 15 amino acids. V lost 2 bases and J 3 bases, leaving 13 bases between the germline ends.

The chain employs TRBV9 and TRBJ1-4; D is undetermined. Germline V lookup: CDR1 SGDLS, CDR2 YYNGEE. Trimming shortened V by 4 bases and J by 0 bases, and 22 bases separated the two germline ends. This CDR3 is built from 19 residues. The CDR3 region has the DNA TGTGCCAGCAGCCCAAGCCCGTGGGGAGGCGTTGCAACTAATGAAAAACTGTTTTTT. Residues: CASSPSPWGGVATNEKLFF.

The V gene is TRBV4-2, the J gene TRBJ1-2; D is unresolved. Trimming pared 0 bases from V and 4 bases from J, leaving 12 bases between. The CDR3 is 15 amino acids. Germline V CDR1 and CDR2: LGHNA, YNFKEQ. The chain's CDR3 is CASSQDLSGFYGYTF. CDR3 bases: TGTGCCAGCAGCCAAGACCTCTCCGGGTTCTATGGCTACACCTTC.

The rearrangement uses TRBV7-8 and TRBJ2-2, with D maybe TRBD2 (6 bases). Trimming left V 6 bases short and J 3 bases short, with 11 bases between. From germline, CDR1 is SGHVS and CDR2 FQNEAQ. The CDR3 has 14 amino acids. In DNA form, the CDR3 reads TGTGCCAGCAGGCGGGACTCTTACACCGGGGAGCTGTTTTTT. Protein sequence: CASRRDSYTGELFF.

V and J are TRBV9 and TRBJ2-7, with D uncertain. Germline V CDR1 and CDR2: SGDLS, YYNGEE. Trimming removed 0 bases at V and 0 bases at J, with 7 bases between. This CDR3 contains 14 residues. The CDR3 DNA follows: TGTGCCAGCAGCGTAGGCCTAAGCTCCTACGAGCAGTACTTC. As protein: CASSVGLSSYEQYF.

The DNA for the CDR3 is TGCGCCAGCAGATTGAGCAATGCAGGGGGCTACGAGCAGTACTTC. Amino acid sequence: CASRLSNAGGYEQYF. This chain uses TRBV5-1 with TRBJ2-7; 7 bases are shared with TRBD1. CDR3 length: 15 amino acids. From germline, CDR1 is SGHRS and CDR2 YFSETQ. Trimming removed 5 bases from V and 3 bases from J; junction bases left unmatched: 11.

This chain links TRBV7-9 with TRBJ1-2; the D is unclear. V shed 1 base and J shed 5 bases, with 23 bases lying between them. CDR1 is SEHNR, CDR2 FQNEAQ, per germline (reference sequence). This CDR3 has 18 amino acids. The chain's CDR3 is CASSLGAAATGKWYGYTF. In nucleotides, the CDR3 is TGTGCCAGCAGCTTAGGGGCGGCAGCGACGGGTAAATGGTATGGCTACACCTTC.

The V and J genes are TRBV10-1 and TRBJ2-3; D is ambiguous. Trimming stripped 0 bases from V and 7 bases from J, with 8 bases between. The V gene's germline CDR1 is WNHNN and CDR2 SYGVQD (reference sequence). CDR3 length: 13 amino acids. CDR3: CASSESPGYTQYF. For the CDR3, the DNA is TGCGCCAGCAGTGAGTCCCCCGGTTATACGCAGTATTTT.

V and J are TRBV30 and TRBJ1-2, with D perhaps TRBD1 (5 bases). With 0 bases removed from V and 3 bases from J, the gap between germline ends came to 8 bases. Germline-derived CDR1 and CDR2 are GTSNPN and SVGIG (reference sequence). The CDR3 runs to 13 residues. The chain's CDR3 is CAWSVGDDYGYTF. The DNA for the CDR3 is TGTGCCTGGAGTGTAGGGGACGACTATGGCTACACCTTC. Full variable domain (remainder filled in from reference TRBV30 and TRBJ1-2): SQTIHQWPATLVQPVGSPLSLECTVEGTSNPNLYWYRQAAGRGLQLLFYSVGIGQISSEVPQNLSASRPQDRQFILSSKKLLLSDSGFYLCAWSVGDDYGYTFGSGTRLTVV.

V is TRBV5-6 and J is TRBJ2-1; D tentatively reads TRBD1 or TRBD2 (6 bases each). Germline lookup yields CDR1 SGHDT and CDR2 YYEEEE. Trimming shortened V by 0 bases and J by 7 bases, and 14 bases separated the two germline ends. This CDR3 is built from 15 residues. The CDR3 region has the DNA TGTGCCAGCAGCTTGGGTACGGGGGCGGGGAATGAGCAGTTCTTC. Translation gives CASSLGTGAGNEQFF.

The rearrangement links TRBV7-6 to TRBJ2-5; the match to TRBD2 covers 8 bases. This CDR3 comprises 17 residues. With 0 bases clipped from V and 4 bases from J, the junction kept 10 bases outside the gene matches. Germline assignment: CDR1 SGHVS and CDR2 FNYEAQ. CDR3 DNA sequence: TGTGCCAGCAGCTTAGCTAGCGGGGCTTTCGCCGTAGAGACCCAGTACTTC. This codes for CASSLASGAFAVETQYF.

The count of this clone is one. The chain combines TRBV7-8 with TRBJ1-2, with TRBD1 identical over 7 bases. The CDR3 spans 16 residues. Germline CDR1 reads SGHVS; CDR2 reads FQNEAQ. The V and J ends lost 1 base and 4 bases, in that order; junction bases with no gene match: 9. CDR3 bases: TGTGCCAGCAGCTTAGGCTACAGGGGTTCGGGCTATGGCTACACCTTC. Its protein product is CASSLGYRGSGYGYTF. Variable domain in full (rest from reference TRBV7-8 and TRBJ1-2): GAGVSQSPRYKVAKRGQDVALRCDPISGHVSLFWYQQALGQGPEFLTYFQNEAQLDKSGLPSDRFFAERPEGSVSTLKIQRTQQEDSAVYLCASSLGYRGSGYGYTFGSGTRLTVV.

The chain has TRBV10-1 and TRBJ2-1; D is undetermined. V gave up 5 bases and J gave up 10 bases, with 15 bases separating them. Germline V gene sequence: CDR1 WNHNN, CDR2 SYGVQD (reference sequence). CDR3 length equals 13 residues. CDR3: CASSLGRAREQFF. The CDR3 coding sequence is TGCGCCAGCAGTCTTGGACGGGCCCGGGAGCAGTTCTTC.

This chain uses TRBV7-9 with TRBJ2-3; 10 positions agree with TRBD2. Germline trimming cut 3 bases from V and 2 bases from J; bases unmatched to any gene: 5. Looked up from germline, CDR1 is SEHNR and CDR2 is FQNEAQ (reference sequence). This CDR3 spans 16 amino acids. This CDR3 reads CASSFGTSAATDTQYF. For the CDR3, the DNA is TGTGCCAGCAGCTTCGGGACTAGCGCCGCCACAGATACGCAGTATTTT.

The J gene is TRBJ2-7, the V gene TRBV29-1, with 7 positions matching TRBD2. This CDR3 spans 13 amino acids. Germline CDR1 and CDR2: SQVTM and ANQGSEA. The V gene end was trimmed by 6 bases and the J gene end by 2 bases; junction bases not matched to a gene: 7. As DNA, the CDR3 is TGCAGCGTCTGGGGGGGGGTAGCCTACGAGCAGTACTTC. Its translation is CSVWGGVAYEQYF.

This clone was picked up one time. The chain recombines TRBV4-2 with TRBJ1-2; D perhaps matches TRBD1 (5 bases). Deletions cut 5 bases from V and 4 bases from J, with 17 bases between. Germline assignment: CDR1 LGHNA and CDR2 YNFKEQ. This CDR3 is built from 15 residues. The CDR3 bases are TGTGCCAGCAGCTACGACGGGGGACCAACCTATGGCTACACCTTC. It is translated as CASSYDGGPTYGYTF.

This clone occurred a few times. CDR3 nucleotide sequence: TGTGCCAGCAGCTCCGGGACAGGGATCACTGAAGCTTTCTTT. Residues: CASSSGTGITEAFF. This chain links TRBV6-5 with TRBJ1-1; 9 positions agree with TRBD1. In germline, CDR1 is MNHEY, CDR2 SVGAGI. The V and J ends lost 6 bases and 4 bases, in that order; junction bases with no gene match: 6. This CDR3 region has 14 residues.

The chain has TRBV11-2 and TRBJ1-2, with D tentatively TRBD1 (5 bases). The CDR3 covers 13 residues. Trimming left V 3 bases short and J 6 bases short, with 11 bases between. Per the germline V gene, CDR1 is SGHAT and CDR2 is FQNNGV. The CDR3 loop is CASSFGGGDGYTF. The DNA for the CDR3 is TGTGCCAGCAGCTTTGGCGGGGGGGATGGCTACACCTTC.